These 20 T cell receptor beta chains were sequenced from one sample in a study of blood T cells in healthy people across ages. Primers used in a second PCR of roughly 7 to 12 cycles were a sample-barcoded 5' primer and a J-beta primer mix. TCRdb re-analysed the 5' RACE reads in MiXCR, keeping a single row per CDR3 protein. The sample lists approximately 1.5 million distinct CDR3 sequences, 30% to 40% occurring once. Sequenced input: blood. These TCRs come from a woman aged 30 to 39 in good health.

As for this clonotype: Germline is not matched at one junction end, which may reflect a read error. The chain links TRBV29-1 to TRBJ1-2; no firm D call. In germline, CDR1 is SQVTM, CDR2 ANQGSEA. There are 14 residues in the CDR3. CDR3 region: CSVEVAGSNYGHTF. DNA of the CDR3: TGCAGCGTTGAAGTAGCCGGTAGTAACTATGGCCACACCTTC.

This chain uses TRBV20-1 with TRBJ2-3, with 7 bases fitting TRBD2. The CDR3 spans 14 residues. V was clipped by 4 bases and J by 5 bases; unmatched bases: 9. Germline CDR1 is DFQATT and CDR2 is SNEGSKA (reference sequence). The CDR3 loop is CSANGRGLQDTQYF. The CDR3 DNA sequence: TGCAGTGCTAACGGGCGGGGGTTACAAGATACGCAGTATTTT.

The chain combines TRBV19 with TRBJ1-1, with a possible D match to TRBD1 (6 bases). The CDR3 is 14 amino acids. Trimming took off 7 bases at V and 3 bases at J, with 15 bases between the two ends. Germline lookup yields CDR1 LNHDA and CDR2 SQIVND (reference sequence). The CDR3 here is CASTGQSAYTEAFF. The CDR3 DNA is TGTGCCAGTACTGGACAGAGCGCGTACACTGAAGCTTTCTTT.

This clonotype was counted only a few times. The chain joins TRBV6-1 to TRBJ2-1; D uncertain. The CDR3 is made up of 15 amino acids. From germline, CDR1 is MNHNS and CDR2 SASEGT. Deletions cut 4 bases from V and 0 bases from J, with 10 bases between. CDR3 bases: TGTGCCAGCAGTGGAAGGACGGACTCCTACAATGAGCAGTTCTTC. This gives the protein CASSGRTDSYNEQFF.

The chain combines TRBV18 with TRBJ2-7; D gene ambiguous. V lost 2 bases, J lost 2 bases, and 16 bases lay in between. Germline CDR1 and CDR2: KGHSH and LQKENI. This CDR3 has 16 residues. The CDR3 is CASSPSGRQVAYEQYF. As DNA, the CDR3 is TGTGCCAGCTCACCATCGGGTAGGCAGGTGGCCTACGAGCAGTACTTC.

This clonotype was found a few times. The gene calls are TRBV28 and TRBJ2-2; tentatively, D is TRBD2 (6 bases). The CDR3 consists of 14 residues. V lost 7 bases and J 3 bases, leaving 12 bases between the germline ends. Per germline, CDR1 MDHEN and CDR2 SYDVKM. Here the CDR3 reads CASTGVGHTGELFF. The CDR3 DNA is TGTGCCAGCACGGGGGTAGGGCACACCGGGGAGCTGTTTTTT.

This clonotype has at least ten counts. The rearrangement uses TRBV6-6 and TRBJ2-7; 7 bases agree with TRBD2. The CDR3 loop spans 14 amino acids. V dropped 7 bases and J dropped 9; count of bases not matched to a gene: 15. Germline CDR1 and CDR2: MNHNY and SVGAGI (reference sequence). The CDR3 is CASTSVGGAGGQYF. The CDR3 bases are TGTGCCAGCACTTCGGTGGGAGGGGCCGGAGGGCAGTACTTC.

The chain employs TRBV6-5 and TRBJ1-2; 8 bases map to TRBD1. The CDR3 loop spans 13 amino acids. Trimming removed 6 bases from V and 6 bases from J; junction bases left unmatched: 6. Germline assignment: CDR1 MNHEY and CDR2 SVGAGI. The CDR3 is CASSRTGIHGYTF. DNA for the CDR3: TGTGCCAGCAGCCGGACAGGGATCCATGGCTACACCTTC.

This clonotype was observed many times. This sequence joins TRBV20-1 and TRBJ1-2; D is possibly TRBD1 (6 bases). Germline-derived CDR1 and CDR2 are DFQATT and SNEGSKA (reference sequence). This CDR3 has 14 amino acids. Trimming removed 4 bases from V and 3 bases from J, with 15 bases in between. CDR3 amino acids: CSATRQAAYYGYTF. The CDR3 DNA is TGCAGTGCTACCAGACAGGCGGCTTACTATGGCTACACCTTC.

This chain connects TRBV14 to TRBJ2-7; 10 positions agree with TRBD1. The V gene end was trimmed by 4 bases and the J gene end by 3 bases; junction bases not matched to a gene: 6. CDR3 size: 15 residues. Germline CDR1 SGHDN, CDR2 FVKESK. The CDR3 sequence: CASSRNDRGLYEQYF. For the CDR3, the DNA is TGTGCCAGCAGCCGAAATGACAGGGGGCTCTACGAGCAGTACTTC.

The gene calls are TRBV6-1 and TRBJ2-7; D is unresolved. The CDR3 is 11 residues long. The germline V gene has CDR1 MNHNS and CDR2 SASEGT. Trimming shortened V by 4 bases and J by 5 bases, and 6 bases separated the two germline ends. CDR3 coding DNA: TGTGCCAGCAGTGTTAACCACGAGCAGTACTTC. This sequence encodes CASSVNHEQYF.

This clonotype has a handful of counts. The chain is built from TRBV3-1 and TRBJ1-2; TRBD1 is a possible D gene (5 bases). CDR1 is LGHDT and CDR2 is YNNKEL in the germline V gene (reference sequence). V was clipped by 1 base and J by 9 bases, with 15 bases between them. The length of the CDR3 is 14 residues. CDR3: CASSQGGSYGSYTF. In DNA, the CDR3 is TGTGCCAGCAGCCAAGGGGGCAGCTATGGAAGCTACACCTTC.

The chain combines TRBV2 with TRBJ1-1; D is uncertain. V gave up 3 bases and J gave up 1 base, with 9 bases separating them. Germline V gene lookup returns CDR1 SNHLY and CDR2 FYNNEI. The CDR3 covers 14 residues. This chain's CDR3 is CASSERPWNTEAFF. DNA of the CDR3: TGTGCCAGCAGTGAGCGCCCTTGGAACACTGAAGCTTTCTTT.

The rearrangement uses TRBV11-2 and TRBJ2-1; D gene ambiguous. Trimming pared 3 bases from V and 5 bases from J, leaving 11 bases between. Germline V lookup: CDR1 SGHAT, CDR2 FQNNGV. The CDR3 length is 14 residues. CDR3 coding DNA: TGTGCCAGCAGCTTTTGGAGTGACGACAATGAGCAGTTCTTC. Its protein is CASSFWSDDNEQFF.

This clonotype was recorded a few times. The J gene is TRBJ1-5, the V gene TRBV7-2; 7 nucleotides agree with TRBD1. V dropped 2 bases and J dropped 5; count of bases not matched to a gene: 9. The CDR3 sequence is 16 residues long. Germline values: CDR1 SGHTA, CDR2 FQGNSA. CDR3 in DNA: TGTGCCAGCAGCTTACTCCTATACCAGGGGGATCAGCCCCAGCATTTT. Translating it yields CASSLLLYQGDQPQHF.

V gene TRBV5-1 combines with J gene TRBJ2-3, with TRBD2 matching 9 bases. The V gene end was trimmed by 0 bases and the J gene end by 2 bases; junction bases not matched to a gene: 10. Per germline, CDR1 SGHRS and CDR2 YFSETQ. The CDR3 consists of 18 residues. The CDR3 nucleotides read TGCGCCAGCAGCTTGGGATGGGCGGCGGGAGGGGCCACAGATACGCAGTATTTT. It encodes CASSLGWAAGGATDTQYF.

V gene TRBV4-1 combines with J gene TRBJ2-7, with a possible D match to TRBD1 (6 bases). Trimming took 0 bases from V and 7 from J, leaving 16 bases between them. Germline CDR1 is MGHRA and CDR2 is YSYEKL. The CDR3 covers 15 residues. The DNA of the CDR3 is TGCGCCAGCAGCCAAGAAGTTTACAGGGTTTTGGAGCAGTACTTC. Its translation: CASSQEVYRVLEQYF.

V gene TRBV7-3 combines with J gene TRBJ2-1, with 9 bases fitting TRBD2. Germline trimming cut 3 bases from V and 4 bases from J; bases unmatched to any gene: 7. This CDR3 comprises 16 residues. Germline V lookup: CDR1 SGHTA, CDR2 FQGTGA. The CDR3 nucleotides are TGTGCCAGCAGCTTGTTGGCGCTAGCGGGGTACAATGAGCAGTTCTTC. This gives the protein CASSLLALAGYNEQFF.

In its sample, this clonotype was seen a few times. The chain uses TRBV28 and TRBJ2-7, with D unresolved. The J call could be wrong; TRBJ2-5 is a better fit for the DNA end. This CDR3 is 13 amino acids long. CDR1 MDHEN and CDR2 SYDVKM come from the germline V gene. The CDR3 DNA reads as TGTGCCAGCAGTTTCGCCCTCTGGGAGACCCAGTACTTC. Residues: CASSFALWETQYF.

The gene calls are TRBV20-1 and TRBJ2-3, with TRBD2 matching over 8 bases. CDR3 length: 13 residues. V lost 0 bases, J lost 11 bases, and 7 bases stayed unmatched. Germline V gene data show CDR1 as DFQATT and CDR2 as SNEGSKA (reference sequence). The CDR3 reads CSARDPLAAGQYF. Written as DNA, the CDR3 is TGCAGTGCTAGAGATCCACTAGCGGCGGGGCAGTATTTT.